A selection of T cell receptor beta chains follows, all from one sample in a study of blood T cell repertoires in COVID-19. Libraries were prepared by immunoSEQ multiplex PCR; TCRdb keeps only in-frame clonotypes and omits some of them. Among about 150,000 clones listed, around 90% were seen once. Material for sequencing was peripheral blood. The receptors originated from a woman aged 55 to 70 with active or convalescent COVID-19. Each CDR3 is given with its conserved first and last residue. The order of the fields is V gene, D gene, clone size, J gene, CDR3 protein, CDR3 DNA. A D gene is named only where the DNA matches it firmly. Clone size appears in some rows only: once, few, many, or a class for an expanded clone.

TRBV6-6	TRBD1	NA	TRBJ1-1	CASRQPGGMNTEAFF	TGTGCCAGCAGACAACCAGGGGGAATGAACACTGAAGCTTTCTTT
TRBV24-1	NA	NA	TRBJ1-5	CATSGGQAQPQHF	TGTGCCACCAGTGGGGGACAAGCTCAGCCCCAGCATTTT
TRBV13	NA	NA	TRBJ1-2	CASSYSGTAGPGTF	TGTGCCAGCAGCTACTCCGGGACGGCGGGACCTGGCACCTTC
TRBV23-1	TRBD1	NA	TRBJ1-2	CASRTGTYGYTF	TGCGCCAGCCGGACAGGGACCTATGGCTACACCTTC
TRBV4-1	NA	NA	TRBJ1-2	CASSQRNYGYTF	TGCGCCAGCAGCCAACGTAACTATGGCTACACCTTC
TRBV4-3	TRBD1	NA	TRBJ2-7	CASSQDRGSYEQYF	TGCGCCAGCAGCCAAGACAGGGGGTCCTACGAGCAGTACTTC
TRBV18	TRBD1	NA	TRBJ2-7	CASSRTGQTYEQYF	TGTGCCAGCTCCAGGACGGGACAGACCTACGAGCAGTACTTC
TRBV12-3/TRBV12-4	TRBD1	NA	TRBJ1-5	CASRRDRYQPQHF	TGTGCCAGCAGGCGGGACAGATATCAGCCCCAGCATTTT
TRBV5-1	TRBD1	NA	TRBJ2-5	CASSPTGTGTETQYF	TGCGCCAGCAGTCCGACCGGGACAGGGACCGAGACCCAGTACTTC
TRBV2	TRBD1	NA	TRBJ1-1	CARAGTGTEAFF	TGTGCCAGAGCAGGGACAGGGACTGAAGCTTTCTTT
TRBV7-2	TRBD1	NA	TRBJ2-7	CASSSSRTGYEQYF	TGTGCCAGCAGCTCATCCAGGACAGGCTACGAGCAGTACTTC
TRBV27	NA	few	TRBJ1-2	CASSSRQEFNYGYTF	TGTGCCAGCAGTTCACGACAGGAATTTAACTATGGCTACACCTTC
TRBV7-2	TRBD1	NA	TRBJ2-7	CASSLGGTGRPYEQYF	TGTGCCAGCAGCTTGGGGGGGACAGGGAGGCCCTACGAGCAGTACTTC
TRBV5-1	NA	NA	TRBJ1-3	CASSWGQGISSGNTIYF	TGCGCCAGCAGCTGGGGTCAGGGGATAAGCTCTGGAAACACCATATATTTT
TRBV24-1	NA	once	TRBJ1-2	CATSDGESYGYTF	TGTGCCACCAGTGATGGAGAGTCCTATGGCTACACCTTC
TRBV4-1	NA	few	TRBJ2-7	CASSQGVTAYEQYF	TGCGCCAGCAGCCAAGGCGTGACAGCCTACGAGCAGTACTTC
TRBV11-1	NA	few	TRBJ1-1	CASSLVTGSSEAFF	TGTGCCAGCAGCTTAGTTACAGGGAGCTCTGAAGCTTTCTTT
TRBV19	TRBD1	NA	TRBJ2-4	CASSGPDRAIQYF	TGTGCCAGTAGTGGCCCCGACAGGGCCATTCAGTACTTC
TRBV7-2	NA	once	TRBJ2-7	CASSLQYNSYEQYF	TGTGCCAGCAGCTTACAGTATAATTCCTACGAGCAGTACTTC
TRBV7-9	TRBD1	NA	TRBJ1-2	CASSRAGTGDGYTF	TGTGCCAGCAGCCGGGCCGGGACAGGAGATGGCTACACCTTC
TRBV5-1	NA	once	TRBJ1-2	CASSLDPGLGGYTF	TGCGCCAGCAGCTTGGACCCAGGATTAGGTGGCTACACCTTC
TRBV7-9	NA	NA	TRBJ2-5	CASSWDNQETQYF	TGTGCCAGCAGCTGGGACAACCAAGAGACCCAGTACTTC
TRBV7-9	NA	NA	TRBJ2-4	CASSPGGTTSGDIQYF	TGTGCCAGCAGCCCAGGTGGGACCACCTCAGGGGACATTCAGTACTTC
TRBV5-6	NA	NA	TRBJ1-2	CASRSAGSYGYTF	TGTGCCAGCAGGAGCGCGGGCTCCTATGGCTACACCTTC
TRBV5-5	NA	once	TRBJ1-3	CASSLDSPGNTIYF	TGTGCCAGCAGCTTGGACAGTCCTGGAAACACCATATATTTT
TRBV10-1	TRBD2	NA	TRBJ2-7	CATCRTSGSYEQYF	TGCGCCACATGCCGGACTAGCGGTTCCTACGAGCAGTACTTC
TRBV6-2/TRBV6-3	TRBD1	NA	TRBJ1-2	CASSVQGNGYTF	TGTGCCAGCAGTGTACAGGGGAACGGCTACACCTTC
TRBV6-5	TRBD2	NA	TRBJ2-3	CASRNTRGGQYF	TGTGCCAGCAGGAACACCCGGGGGGGGCAGTATTTT
TRBV19	TRBD2	NA	TRBJ2-2	CASTGGTSLTGELFF	TGTGCCAGTACCGGAGGGACTAGCCTGACCGGGGAGCTGTTTTTT
TRBV6-2/TRBV6-3	NA	once	TRBJ2-3	CASSKYSTQYF	TGTGCCAGCAGCAAATACTCTACGCAGTATTTT
TRBV12-3/TRBV12-4	TRBD1	NA	TRBJ1-6	CASSTGGSPLHF	TGTGCCAGCAGTACAGGGGGATCACCCCTCCACTTT
TRBV2	NA	NA	TRBJ2-2	CASSDGPGETGELFF	TGTGCCAGCAGTGACGGGCCAGGGGAGACCGGGGAGCTGTTTTTT
TRBV10-3	NA	few	TRBJ1-2	CAIKGPGGSGYGYTF	TGTGCCATCAAGGGGCCGGGGGGCTCTGGCTATGGCTACACCTTC
TRBV11-1	TRBD1	NA	TRBJ1-1	CASKGQGMNTEAFF	TGTGCCAGCAAAGGACAGGGTATGAACACTGAAGCTTTCTTT
TRBV27	TRBD1	once	TRBJ1-1	CASRYRGSTEAFF	TGTGCCAGCAGATACAGGGGTAGCACTGAAGCTTTCTTT
TRBV20-1	NA	once	TRBJ1-1	CSASQRGTTEAFF	TGCAGTGCTAGTCAGCGGGGAACCACTGAAGCTTTCTTT
TRBV6-5	TRBD1	NA	TRBJ2-1	CASSSGTGYNEQFF	TGTGCCAGCAGTTCCGGGACAGGCTACAATGAGCAGTTCTTC
TRBV5-6	TRBD1	NA	TRBJ1-6	CASSLQGAPSPLHF	TGTGCCAGCAGCCTCCAGGGGGCACCCTCACCCCTCCACTTT
TRBV7-2	NA	once	TRBJ1-4	CASSRGTTNEKLFF	TGTGCCAGCAGCCGCGGAACAACTAATGAAAAACTGTTTTTT
TRBV29-1	NA	NA	TRBJ2-7	CSALRGRFDEQYF	TGCAGCGCTCTTCGAGGGAGGTTCGACGAGCAGTACTTC
TRBV5-1	NA	NA	TRBJ1-6	CASSSALRGTDSPLHF	TGCGCCAGCAGCTCGGCCTTGAGAGGGACTGATTCACCCCTCCACTTT
TRBV9	NA	NA	TRBJ1-2	CASSVESGWGYTF	TGTGCCAGCAGCGTAGAGTCAGGGTGGGGTTACACCTTC
TRBV6-6	TRBD2	few	TRBJ2-5	CASSTGLAGGQETQYF	TGTGCCAGCAGTACAGGACTAGCGGGGGGGCAAGAGACCCAGTACTTC
TRBV7-9	TRBD1	once	TRBJ1-1	CASSRGGRGTEAFF	TGTGCCAGCAGCAGAGGGGGCCGAGGCACTGAAGCTTTCTTT
TRBV10-3	TRBD1	NA	TRBJ1-5	CAISEGTGAGHQPQHF	TGTGCCATCAGTGAGGGGACAGGGGCGGGTCATCAGCCCCAGCATTTT
TRBV4-3	NA	once	TRBJ1-5	CASSQDRGAGQPQHF	TGCGCCAGCAGCCAAGATCGGGGGGCTGGTCAGCCCCAGCATTTT
TRBV7-2	TRBD1	NA	TRBJ2-1	CASSRVGTAYNEQFF	TGTGCCAGCAGTCGAGTCGGGACAGCCTACAATGAGCAGTTCTTC
TRBV7-2	NA	NA	TRBJ2-2	CASSPYFEVWTGELFF	TGTGCCAGCAGCCCGTACTTCGAGGTGTGGACCGGGGAGCTGTTTTTT
TRBV21-1	NA	NA	TRBJ2-1	CASGRWGLTHNEQFF	TGTGCCAGCGGGAGGTGGGGCCTTACCCACAATGAGCAGTTCTTC
TRBV21-1	NA	NA	TRBJ2-7	CASSARTGHYEQYF	TGTGCCAGCAGCGCCCGGACGGGACACTACGAGCAGTACTTC
TRBV7-9	TRBD1	NA	TRBJ1-2	CASSLLGTGDYGYTF	TGTGCCAGCAGCCTCCTCGGGACAGGGGACTATGGCTACACCTTC
TRBV3-1/TRBV3-2	NA	NA	TRBJ2-7	CASSQAGIWYEQYF	TGTGCCAGCAGCCAAGCAGGGATCTGGTACGAGCAGTACTTC
TRBV7-9	NA	few	TRBJ1-6	CASSLGDRINSPLHF	TGTGCCAGCAGCTTGGGTGACAGGATAAATTCACCCCTCCACTTT